This paragraph reports one T cell receptor beta chain. Antigen specificity is unknown. This record comes from a study of shared clonotypes between healthy human individuals. General study results and limits: Larger richness was generally estimated for naive than memory subsets.

The germline V and J ends were trimmed by 1 base and 2 bases, with 12 bases remaining between them. CDR3 size: 15 residues. CDR1 and CDR2 from the germline V gene are SGHVS and FNYEAQ. Assay used: immunoSEQ multiplex PCR; TCRdb lists only in-frame clones, some missing. The sample records some 2,500,000 clones, about nine tenths being singletons. The clonotype was recovered from a man aged 18-30 years in good health. Some clones in this sample may be carry-over from other donors' samples. The chain employs TRBV7-6 and TRBJ2-7; D may be TRBD1 or TRBD2 (6 bases each). Sequenced: naive CD4+ T cells from PBMCs. Subset described: CD45RA+ positively selected. The CDR3 nucleotides read TGTGCCAGCAGCTTAGAGCAGGGGAGGACCTACGAGCAGTACTTC. Translated: CASSLEQGRTYEQYF.